This T cell receptor (beta chain) stems from a study of blood T cell repertoires in COVID-19. In the authors' methods: Counts of nucleated cells, estimated from reference gene primer amplification, were obtained. Here immunoSEQ multiplex PCR was the method, and the copy in TCRdb shows in-frame clones only, minus some. The DNA gave D and trimming, while V, J and clone size come from that table. The repertoire holds approximately 140,000 clones, with over 75% as singletons. The V gene's germline CDR1 is SGHRS and CDR2 YFSETQ. The V and J ends lost 4 bases and 4 bases respectively, with 8 bases between them. The CDR3 has 13 amino acids.

The specimen sequenced was peripheral blood. This rearrangement joins TRBV5-1 to TRBJ2-2, with D perhaps TRBD2 (6 bases). This clonotype was sampled from a man in his 70s with active COVID-19. CDR3 protein: CASSPEGTGELFF. CDR3 coding DNA: TGCGCCAGCAGCCCGGAGGGCACCGGGGAGCTGTTTTTT.